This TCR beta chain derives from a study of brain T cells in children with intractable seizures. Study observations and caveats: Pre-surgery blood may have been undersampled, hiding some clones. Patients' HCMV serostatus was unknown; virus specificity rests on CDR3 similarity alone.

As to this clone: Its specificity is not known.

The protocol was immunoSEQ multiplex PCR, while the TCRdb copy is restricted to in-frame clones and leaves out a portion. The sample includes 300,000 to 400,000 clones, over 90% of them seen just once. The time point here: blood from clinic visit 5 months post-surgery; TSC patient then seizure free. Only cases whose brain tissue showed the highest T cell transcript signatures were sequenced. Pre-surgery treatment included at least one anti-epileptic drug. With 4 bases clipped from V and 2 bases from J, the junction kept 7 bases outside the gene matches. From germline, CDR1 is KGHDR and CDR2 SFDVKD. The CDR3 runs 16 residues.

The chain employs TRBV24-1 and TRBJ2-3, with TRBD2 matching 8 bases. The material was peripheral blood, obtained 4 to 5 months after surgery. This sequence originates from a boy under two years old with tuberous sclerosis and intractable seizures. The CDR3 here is CATSDFGLAVTDTQYF. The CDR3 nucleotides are TGTGCCACCAGTGACTTCGGACTAGCTGTCACAGATACGCAGTATTTT.